The source of this T cell receptor (beta chain) is a study of CD8 T cells in ankylosing spondylitis. Study-wide findings and caveats: In ankylosing spondylitis blood, a motif of eight highly homologous TCR beta variants appeared characteristic. In synovial fluid and blood from reactive arthritis, some motif variants were previously reported.

Of note for this clonotype: No antigen is known for it.

Making use of molecular barcodes, quantitative 5'-RACE generated TCR beta libraries. TCRdb reprocessed the 5' RACE reads via MiXCR and lists one record per CDR3 protein. Among 800,000 to 900,000 distinct CDR3 sequences listed, over 9.5% were seen once. The germline CDR1 and CDR2 sequences are SGHKS and YYEKEE (reference sequence). The CDR3 spans 15 residues. V lost 4 bases, J lost 5 bases, and 6 bases stayed unmatched. The J gene is TRBJ1-6, the V gene TRBV5-5, with TRBD1 matching over 7 bases. The source of this sequence is a male donor with ankylosing spondylitis. The sequenced material came from blood, either unsorted or a sorted T cell fraction (not recorded which). The CDR3 protein is CASSRAGTDNSPLHF. The CDR3 DNA reads TGTGCCAGCAGCCGTGCCGGGACAGATAATTCACCCCTCCACTTT.